This T cell receptor beta chain derives from a study of OX40 agonist ivuxolimab in advanced cancers. At the level of the study: The eligibility criteria allowed prior anti-PD-1, anti-PD-L1 or anti-CTLA-4 therapy, and under 50% had some. Whole-study results and caveats: The study observed clonal expansion of CD4+ and CD8+ blood T cells by week 6 at 0.1 to 3.0 mg/kg. Expanded peripheral T cells had an undetermined antigen specificity. Part of the nonresponder group also had normalized T-cell clonal expansion that was low.

This CDR3 region has 14 residues. Trimming removed 0 bases at V and 5 bases at J, with 11 bases between. Germline CDR1 reads SGHRS; CDR2 reads YFSETQ. Remarks on this clone: As yet, its antigen is unknown.

Sequenced by immunoSEQ multiplex PCR; TCRdb stores in-frame clones only, minus some. The repertoire holds 79,000 or so clones, with less than 95% as singletons. The V gene is TRBV5-1, the J gene TRBJ1-2; the D gene is possibly TRBD1 (6 bases). The sequencing here drew on CD4+ or CD8+ T cells sorted from blood, taken in a trial of the OX40 agonist ivuxolimab. This TCR was sampled from an adult with an advanced solid tumor such as melanoma, head and neck, liver or kidney cancer. The CDR3 loop reads CASSLDGQNYGYTF. DNA of the CDR3: TGCGCCAGCAGCTTGGACGGACAGAATTATGGCTACACCTTC. Full variable domain (rest looked up from reference TRBV5-1 and TRBJ1-2): KAGVTQTPRYLIKTRGQQVTLSCSPISGHRSVSWYQQTPGQGLQFLFEYFSETQRNKGNFPGRFSGRQFSNSRSEMNVSTLELGDSALYLCASSLDGQNYGYTFGSGTRLTVV.